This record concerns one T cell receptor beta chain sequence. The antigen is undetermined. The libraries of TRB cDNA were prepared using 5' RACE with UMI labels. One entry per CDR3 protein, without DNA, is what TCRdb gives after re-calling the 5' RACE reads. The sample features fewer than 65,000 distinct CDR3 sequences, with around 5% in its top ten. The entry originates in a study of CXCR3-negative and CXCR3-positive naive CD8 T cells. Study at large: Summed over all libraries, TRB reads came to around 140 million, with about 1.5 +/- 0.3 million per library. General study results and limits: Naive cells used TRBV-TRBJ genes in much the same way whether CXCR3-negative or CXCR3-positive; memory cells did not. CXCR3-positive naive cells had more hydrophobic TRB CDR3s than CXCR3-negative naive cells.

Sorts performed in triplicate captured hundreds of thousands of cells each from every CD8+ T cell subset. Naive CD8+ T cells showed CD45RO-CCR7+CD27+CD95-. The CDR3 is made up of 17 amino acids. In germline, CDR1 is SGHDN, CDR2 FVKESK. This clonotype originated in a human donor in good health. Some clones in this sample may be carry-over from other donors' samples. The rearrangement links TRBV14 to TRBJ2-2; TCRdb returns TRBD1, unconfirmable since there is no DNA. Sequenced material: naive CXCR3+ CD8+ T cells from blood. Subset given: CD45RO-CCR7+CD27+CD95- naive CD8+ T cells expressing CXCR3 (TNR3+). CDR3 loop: CASSQDLGTAHTGELFF.